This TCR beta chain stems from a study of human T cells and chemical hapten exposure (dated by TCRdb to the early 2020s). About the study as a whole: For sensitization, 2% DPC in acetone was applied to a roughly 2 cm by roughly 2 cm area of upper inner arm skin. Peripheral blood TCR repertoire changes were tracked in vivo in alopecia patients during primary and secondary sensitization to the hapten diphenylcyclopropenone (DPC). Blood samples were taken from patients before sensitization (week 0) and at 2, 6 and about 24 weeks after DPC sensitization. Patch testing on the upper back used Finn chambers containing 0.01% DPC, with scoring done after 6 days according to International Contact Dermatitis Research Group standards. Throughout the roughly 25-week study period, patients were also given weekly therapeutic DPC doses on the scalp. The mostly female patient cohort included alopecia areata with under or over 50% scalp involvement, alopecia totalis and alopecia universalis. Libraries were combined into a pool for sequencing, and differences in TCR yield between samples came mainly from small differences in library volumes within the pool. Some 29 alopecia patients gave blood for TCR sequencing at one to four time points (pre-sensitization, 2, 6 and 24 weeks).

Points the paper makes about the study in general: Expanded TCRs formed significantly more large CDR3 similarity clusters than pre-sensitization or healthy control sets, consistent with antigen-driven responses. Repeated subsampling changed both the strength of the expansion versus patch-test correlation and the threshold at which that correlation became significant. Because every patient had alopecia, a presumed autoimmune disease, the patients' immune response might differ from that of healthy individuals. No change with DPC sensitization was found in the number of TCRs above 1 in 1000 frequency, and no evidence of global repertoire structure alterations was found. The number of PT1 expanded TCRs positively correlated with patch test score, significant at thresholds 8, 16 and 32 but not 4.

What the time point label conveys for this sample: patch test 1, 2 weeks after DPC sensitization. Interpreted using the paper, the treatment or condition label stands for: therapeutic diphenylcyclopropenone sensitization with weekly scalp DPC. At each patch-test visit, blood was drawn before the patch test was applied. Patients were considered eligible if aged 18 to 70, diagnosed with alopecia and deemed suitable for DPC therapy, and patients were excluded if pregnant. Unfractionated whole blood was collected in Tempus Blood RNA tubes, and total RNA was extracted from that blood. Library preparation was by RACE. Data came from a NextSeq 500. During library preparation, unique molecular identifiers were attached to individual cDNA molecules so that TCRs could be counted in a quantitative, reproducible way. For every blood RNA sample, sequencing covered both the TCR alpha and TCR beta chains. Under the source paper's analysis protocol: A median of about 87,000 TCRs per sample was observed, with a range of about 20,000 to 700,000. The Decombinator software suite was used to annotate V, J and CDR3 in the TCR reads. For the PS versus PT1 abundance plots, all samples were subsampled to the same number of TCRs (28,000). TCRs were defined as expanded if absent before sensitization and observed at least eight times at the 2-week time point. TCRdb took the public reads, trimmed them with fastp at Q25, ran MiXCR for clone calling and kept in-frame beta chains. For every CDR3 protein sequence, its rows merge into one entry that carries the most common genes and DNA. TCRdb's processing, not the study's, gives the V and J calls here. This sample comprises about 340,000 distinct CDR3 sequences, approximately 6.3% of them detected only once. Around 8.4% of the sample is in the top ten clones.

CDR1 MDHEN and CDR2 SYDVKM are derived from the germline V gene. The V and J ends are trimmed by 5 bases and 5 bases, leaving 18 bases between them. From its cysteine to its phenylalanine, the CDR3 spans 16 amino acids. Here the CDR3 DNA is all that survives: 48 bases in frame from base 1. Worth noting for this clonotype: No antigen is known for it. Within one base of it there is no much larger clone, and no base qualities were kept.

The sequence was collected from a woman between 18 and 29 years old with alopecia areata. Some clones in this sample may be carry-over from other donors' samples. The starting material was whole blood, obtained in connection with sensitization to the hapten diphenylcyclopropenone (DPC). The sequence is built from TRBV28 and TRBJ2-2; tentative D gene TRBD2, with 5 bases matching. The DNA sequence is TGTGCCAGCAGTCGGGGTACTAGGACGAGGACCGGGGAGCTGTTTTTT. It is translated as CASSRGTRTRTGELFF.